The following is a T cell receptor beta chain sequence with its context. It has no known antigen specificity. To determine HCMV serostatus, a commercial ELISA kit was used to detect HCMV-specific IgG in serum. Peripheral blood mononuclear cells were isolated from blood by Ficoll density gradient centrifugation. The CDR3 runs 18 amino acids, cysteine and phenylalanine included. This entry has no DNA. CDR1 and CDR2 are read off the germline V gene as KGHDR and SFDVKD. Sequenced on an Illumina HiSeq 2000. TCR beta cDNA libraries were prepared using 5'RACE template switching, which introduced a universal primer site and unique molecular identifiers. cDNA synthesis was primed from the TCR beta constant segment and was followed by two successive PCR amplification steps. The published analysis was carried out like this. MIGEC was used to demultiplex reads and group the reads by UMI, and MiTCR was used to assemble and quantify clonotypes. To remove erroneous sequences, TCR cDNA sequences were retained only when supported by two or more reads. Downstream repertoire analysis used the tcR package, and clonotypes were matched across fractions by CDR3 nucleotide sequence plus V segment. VDJmatch was used to annotate antigen specificity against VDJdb, with one amino acid substitution allowed in CDR3. Following TCRdb reprocessing, every CDR3 protein sequence forms one entry, and DNA is not provided. It is TCRdb's table, rather than the study itself, that gives the V and J calls and clone size. The data table for this sample lists roughly 280,000 distinct CDR3 sequences. The biggest ten clones account for approximately 0.39% of the sample.

The sample is drawn from a study of T cells expressing NK-cell markers (dated by TCRdb to 2020 to 2022). Context from the whole study: TCR beta-chain repertoires were profiled in sorted CD3+CD56+NKG2C+, CD3+CD56+NKG2C- and CD3+CD56-NKG2C+ T-cell subsets from eight donors. Among the eight sequenced donors, only one was HCMV-seronegative, while the other seven were HCMV-seropositive. Randomly selected healthy volunteers, three men and five women, were used as the eight sequenced donors. Illumina HiSeq 2000/2500, MiSeq or NextSeq was used to sequence libraries as 2 x 150 bp reads. What the authors observed across the whole study: Those dominant clonotypes were again the most abundant among CD3+CD56-NKG2C+ cells in four donors, at about 25-65%. It remained unclear whether the expanded NKG2C-expressing T cell clones were specific for HCMV antigens. In more than five donors, the dominant CD3+CD56+NKG2C+ clonotypes were found to rank among the top 10 CD8+ clonotypes and to make up about 1.0-7.0% of CD8+ T cells.

The source of this sequence is a man aged 18 to 29 in good health. Donor details come from another sample of the same person, matched by shared clones. The sequenced material came from blood T cells: a sorted CD56 or NKG2C T cell subset, CD4+ or CD8+ T cells, or bulk PBMC T cells (not recorded which). The chain uses TRBV24-1 and TRBJ2-1; TCRdb returns TRBD1, unconfirmable since there is no DNA. The CDR3: CATSDSRESLLRVNEQFF.